These T cell receptor beta chains were read from a single sample in a study of CD8+CD57+ T cells in acquired aplastic anemia. TCRdb re-called the reads with MiXCR, one entry per CDR3 protein. The sample contains under 200,000 distinct CDR3 sequences, around 48% of which appear only once. Sequencing was carried out using sorted CD4+, CD8+, or CD8+CD57+ T cells (not recorded which) from PBMCs. The receptors derive from a human donor with aplastic anemia. The conserved cysteine and the conserved F or W are not part of the CDR3 here.

cdr3_aa: ASSQRQGESPLH
v_call: TRBV12-3/TRBV12-4
j_call: TRBJ1-6

cdr3_aa: ASSLGLAYEQY
v_call: TRBV7-2
j_call: TRBJ2-7

cdr3_aa: SARIGEGYGYT
v_call: TRBV20-1
j_call: TRBJ1-2

cdr3_aa: ASTPRAGYEQY
v_call: TRBV4-1
j_call: TRBJ2-7

cdr3_aa: ATAITSGYGQPQH
v_call: TRBV6-2/TRBV6-3
j_call: TRBJ1-5

cdr3_aa: SAALTHRGLATEAF
v_call: TRBV20-1
j_call: TRBJ1-1

cdr3_aa: ASRGVGGDNEQF
v_call: TRBV5-1
j_call: TRBJ2-1

cdr3_aa: ASSFTPRGDADTQY
v_call: TRBV12-3/TRBV12-4
j_call: TRBJ2-3

cdr3_aa: AISESGQSLEKLF
v_call: TRBV10-3
j_call: TRBJ1-4

cdr3_aa: ASSPLTGDLNTEAF
v_call: TRBV6-1
j_call: TRBJ1-1

cdr3_aa: ANSEWGGQY
v_call: TRBV6-1
j_call: TRBJ2-7

cdr3_aa: ASNRDSRETQY
v_call: TRBV19
j_call: TRBJ2-5

cdr3_aa: AISSTTQGGTEAF
v_call: TRBV10-3
j_call: TRBJ1-1

cdr3_aa: ALRSGRETQY
v_call: TRBV30
j_call: TRBJ2-5

cdr3_aa: ATSDLVGDTQY
v_call: TRBV24-1
j_call: TRBJ2-3

cdr3_aa: ASSPLPDTQY
v_call: TRBV12-3/TRBV12-4
j_call: TRBJ2-3

cdr3_aa: ASSEGLAGIYEQY
v_call: TRBV2
j_call: TRBJ2-7

cdr3_aa: SALWTERNNEQF
v_call: TRBV20-1
j_call: TRBJ2-1

cdr3_aa: ASSPLTGEDGNTIY
v_call: TRBV6-1
j_call: TRBJ1-3

cdr3_aa: ASSLSGGFEEQY
v_call: TRBV4-3
j_call: TRBJ2-7

cdr3_aa: ASSTDRGGTDTQY
v_call: TRBV12-3/TRBV12-4
j_call: TRBJ2-3

cdr3_aa: ASSLAQMTGQETQY
v_call: TRBV7-8
j_call: TRBJ2-5

cdr3_aa: ASSSSEITGELF
v_call: TRBV11-2
j_call: TRBJ2-2

cdr3_aa: SAWVLRDQPQH
v_call: TRBV20-1
j_call: TRBJ1-5

cdr3_aa: ATSRGADGYT
v_call: TRBV15
j_call: TRBJ1-2

cdr3_aa: ASSGGTGVQPQH
v_call: TRBV2
j_call: TRBJ1-5

cdr3_aa: ASSGGLVNTEAF
v_call: TRBV5-1
j_call: TRBJ1-1

cdr3_aa: ATSEAGKSDEKLF
v_call: TRBV24-1
j_call: TRBJ1-4

cdr3_aa: ATRDDEAF
v_call: TRBV25-1
j_call: TRBJ1-1

cdr3_aa: ASQVTTLPGELF
v_call: TRBV5-4
j_call: TRBJ2-2

cdr3_aa: ASMTGSHEQY
v_call: TRBV12-3/TRBV12-4
j_call: TRBJ2-7